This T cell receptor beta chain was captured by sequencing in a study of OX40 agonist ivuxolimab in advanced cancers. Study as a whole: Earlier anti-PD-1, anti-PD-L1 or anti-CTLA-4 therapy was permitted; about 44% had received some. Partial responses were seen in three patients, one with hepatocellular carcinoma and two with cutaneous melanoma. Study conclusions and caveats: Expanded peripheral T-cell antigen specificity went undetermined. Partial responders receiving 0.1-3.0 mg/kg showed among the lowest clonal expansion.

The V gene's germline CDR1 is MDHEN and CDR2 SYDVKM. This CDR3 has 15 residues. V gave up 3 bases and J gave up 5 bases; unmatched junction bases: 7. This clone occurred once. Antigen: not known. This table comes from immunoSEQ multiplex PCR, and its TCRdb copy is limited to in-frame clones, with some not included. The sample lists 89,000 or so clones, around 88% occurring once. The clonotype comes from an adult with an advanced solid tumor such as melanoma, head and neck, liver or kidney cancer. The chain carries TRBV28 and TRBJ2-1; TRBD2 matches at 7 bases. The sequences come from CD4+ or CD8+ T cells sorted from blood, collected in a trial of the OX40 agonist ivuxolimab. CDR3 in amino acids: CASSFWVAGHNEQFF. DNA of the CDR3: TGTGCCAGCAGTTTTTGGGTAGCGGGCCACAATGAGCAGTTCTTC.